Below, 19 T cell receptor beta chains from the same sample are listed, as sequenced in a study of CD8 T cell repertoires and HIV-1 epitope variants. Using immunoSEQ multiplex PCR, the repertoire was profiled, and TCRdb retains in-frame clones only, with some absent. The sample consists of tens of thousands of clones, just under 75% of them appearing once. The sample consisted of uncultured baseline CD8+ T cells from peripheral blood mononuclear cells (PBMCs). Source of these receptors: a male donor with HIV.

Here the CDR3 reads CASSDRRGQATLHF. Written as DNA, the CDR3 is TGTGCCAGCAGTGATAGGAGGGGGCAAGCAACCCTCCACTTT. This chain connects TRBV6-1 to TRBJ1-6; 7 bases are a match to TRBD1. This CDR3 region has 14 residues. Germline V gene sequence: CDR1 MNHNS, CDR2 SASEGT. V gave up 3 bases and J gave up 14 bases; unmatched junction bases: 10.

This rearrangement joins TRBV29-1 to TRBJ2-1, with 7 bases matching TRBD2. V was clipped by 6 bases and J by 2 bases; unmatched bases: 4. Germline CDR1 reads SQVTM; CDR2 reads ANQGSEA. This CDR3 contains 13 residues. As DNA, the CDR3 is TGCAGCGTAGGGGCGGGGGCCTACAATGAGCAGTTCTTC. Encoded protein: CSVGAGAYNEQFF.

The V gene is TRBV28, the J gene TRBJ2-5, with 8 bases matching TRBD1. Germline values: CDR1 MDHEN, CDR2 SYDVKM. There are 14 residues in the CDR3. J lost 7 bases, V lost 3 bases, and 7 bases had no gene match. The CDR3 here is CASSFRDRSGTQYF. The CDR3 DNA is TGTGCCAGCAGTTTCCGGGACAGGTCGGGGACCCAGTACTTC.

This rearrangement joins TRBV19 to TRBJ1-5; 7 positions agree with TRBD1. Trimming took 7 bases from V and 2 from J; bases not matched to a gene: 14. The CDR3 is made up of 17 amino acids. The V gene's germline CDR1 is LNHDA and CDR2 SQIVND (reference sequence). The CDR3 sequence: CASNPRGGVRRNQPQHF. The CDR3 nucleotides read TGTGCCAGTAATCCGAGAGGGGGCGTACGACGCAATCAGCCCCAGCATTTT.

CDR3 sequence reads: CSVEAGQEKLFF. The CDR3 DNA follows: TGCAGCGTTGAAGCAGGGCAGGAAAAACTGTTTTTT. This sequence joins TRBV29-1 and TRBJ1-4; possible D gene TRBD1, 5 bases. CDR1 and CDR2 (germline): SQVTM, ANQGSEA. The ends were cut back, 1 base at V and 8 bases at J, with 8 bases in the middle. The CDR3 is 12 residues long.

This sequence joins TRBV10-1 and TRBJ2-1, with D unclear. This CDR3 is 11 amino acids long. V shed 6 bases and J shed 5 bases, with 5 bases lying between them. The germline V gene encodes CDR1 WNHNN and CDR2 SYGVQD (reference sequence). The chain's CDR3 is CASSVHNEQFF. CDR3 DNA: TGCGCCAGCAGCGTTCACAATGAGCAGTTCTTC.

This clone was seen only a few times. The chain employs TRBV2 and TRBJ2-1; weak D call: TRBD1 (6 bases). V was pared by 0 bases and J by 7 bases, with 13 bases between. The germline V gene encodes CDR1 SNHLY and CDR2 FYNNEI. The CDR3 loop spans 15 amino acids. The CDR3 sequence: CASSEAREGENEQFF. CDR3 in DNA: TGTGCCAGCAGTGAAGCGCGAGAGGGGGAAAATGAGCAGTTCTTC.

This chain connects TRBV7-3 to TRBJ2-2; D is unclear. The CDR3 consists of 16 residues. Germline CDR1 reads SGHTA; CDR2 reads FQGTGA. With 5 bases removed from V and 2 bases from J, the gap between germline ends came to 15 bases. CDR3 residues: CASSAGPVENTGELFF. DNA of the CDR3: TGTGCCAGCAGCGCCGGCCCTGTGGAAAACACCGGGGAGCTGTTTTTT.

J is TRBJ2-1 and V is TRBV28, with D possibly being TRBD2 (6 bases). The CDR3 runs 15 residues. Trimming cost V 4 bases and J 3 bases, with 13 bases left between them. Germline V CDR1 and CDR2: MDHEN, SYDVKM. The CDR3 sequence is CASSSGTGSYNEQFF. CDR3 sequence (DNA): TGTGCCAGCAGTTCCGGGACTGGGAGCTACAATGAGCAGTTCTTC.

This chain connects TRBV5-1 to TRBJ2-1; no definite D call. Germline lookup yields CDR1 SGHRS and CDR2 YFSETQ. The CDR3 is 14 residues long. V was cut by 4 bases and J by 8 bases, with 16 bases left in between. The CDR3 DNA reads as TGCGCCAGCAGCCCGACTGGGGTACGAGATGAGCAGTTCTTC. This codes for CASSPTGVRDEQFF.

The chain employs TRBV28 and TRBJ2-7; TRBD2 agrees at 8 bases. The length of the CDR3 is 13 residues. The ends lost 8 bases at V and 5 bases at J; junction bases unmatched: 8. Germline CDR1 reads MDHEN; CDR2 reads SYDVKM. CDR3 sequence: CASVSGSFNEQYF. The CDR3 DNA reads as TGTGCCAGCGTGAGCGGGAGTTTTAACGAGCAGTACTTC.

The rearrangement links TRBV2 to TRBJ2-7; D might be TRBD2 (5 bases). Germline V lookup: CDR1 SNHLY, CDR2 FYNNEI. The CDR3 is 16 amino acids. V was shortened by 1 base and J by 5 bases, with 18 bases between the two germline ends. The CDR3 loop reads CASSEGRLPGSDEQYF. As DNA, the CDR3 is TGTGCCAGCAGTGAAGGACGGCTCCCGGGGAGCGACGAGCAGTACTTC.

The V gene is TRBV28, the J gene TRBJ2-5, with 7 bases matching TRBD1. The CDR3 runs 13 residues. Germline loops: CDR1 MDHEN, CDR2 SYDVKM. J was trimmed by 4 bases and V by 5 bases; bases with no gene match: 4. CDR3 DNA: TGTGCCAGCAGTCCCCGGGACAGAGAGACCCAGTACTTC. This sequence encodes CASSPRDRETQYF.

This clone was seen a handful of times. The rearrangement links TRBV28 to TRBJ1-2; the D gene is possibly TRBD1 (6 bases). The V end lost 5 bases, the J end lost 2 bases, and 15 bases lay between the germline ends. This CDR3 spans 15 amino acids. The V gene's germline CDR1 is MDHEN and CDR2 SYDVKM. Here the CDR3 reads CASSPDRLRNYGYTF. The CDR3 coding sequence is TGTGCCAGCAGTCCCGACAGGCTAAGGAACTATGGCTACACCTTC.

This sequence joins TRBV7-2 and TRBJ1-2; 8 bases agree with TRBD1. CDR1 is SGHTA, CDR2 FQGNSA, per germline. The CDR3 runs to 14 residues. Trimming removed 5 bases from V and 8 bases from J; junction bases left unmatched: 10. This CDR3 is CASSAVTGGVGYTF. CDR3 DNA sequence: TGTGCCAGCAGCGCGGTTACAGGGGGTGTGGGCTACACCTTC.

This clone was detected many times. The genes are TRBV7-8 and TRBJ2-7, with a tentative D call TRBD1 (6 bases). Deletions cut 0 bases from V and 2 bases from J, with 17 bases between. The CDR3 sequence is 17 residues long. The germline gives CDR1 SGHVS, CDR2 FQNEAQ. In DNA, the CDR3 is TGTGCCAGCAGCTTAGCTTTGTCAGGGGCTCTAACCTACGAGCAGTACTTC. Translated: CASSLALSGALTYEQYF.

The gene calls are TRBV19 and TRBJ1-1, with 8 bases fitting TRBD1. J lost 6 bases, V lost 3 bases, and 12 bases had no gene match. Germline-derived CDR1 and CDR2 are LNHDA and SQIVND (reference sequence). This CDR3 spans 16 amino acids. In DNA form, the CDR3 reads TGTGCCAGTAGTATGAGGGGGACAGGCCTGGGCCCTGAAGCTTTCTTT. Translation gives CASSMRGTGLGPEAFF.

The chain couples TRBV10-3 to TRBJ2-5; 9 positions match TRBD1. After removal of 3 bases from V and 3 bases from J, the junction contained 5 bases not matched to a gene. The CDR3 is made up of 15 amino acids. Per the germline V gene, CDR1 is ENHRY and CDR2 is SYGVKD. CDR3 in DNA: TGTGCCATCAGTGAAGCTACAGGGGGCGAAGAGACCCAGTACTTC. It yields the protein CAISEATGGEETQYF.

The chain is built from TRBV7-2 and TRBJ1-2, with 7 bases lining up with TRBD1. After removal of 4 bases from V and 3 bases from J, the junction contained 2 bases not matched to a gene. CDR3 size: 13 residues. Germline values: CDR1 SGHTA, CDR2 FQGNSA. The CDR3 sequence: CASSSGGDYGYTF. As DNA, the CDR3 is TGTGCCAGCAGCTCAGGGGGGGACTATGGCTACACCTTC.